This T cell receptor beta chain derives from a study of metastatic and nonmetastatic thyroid tumors. Study-level information: Comparative analysis of repertoires was undertaken across blood and tumor or nodule tissue obtained from malignant and benign thyroid patients. The study's findings and limits: In both blood and tumor samples, TCR beta diversity was reported significantly higher for malignant than benign nodules.

This clone showed up just a few times. Its target is not known. How the authors handled the data: CDR3 was compared across clinicopathological groups, and the resulting differences were used to build a distant-metastasis classifier for papillary thyroid cancer. TCRdb re-called the PCR reads with MiXCR. TCRdb, not the original authors, processed these V and J calls. The sample lists around 18,000 clones; 34% were seen once. In germline, CDR1 is MNHEY, CDR2 SMNVEV (reference sequence). This CDR3 spans 14 amino acids. V was pared by 5 bases and J by 1 base, with 4 bases of the junction left unmatched. No patient had received any treatment before thyroid surgery.

This TCR was sampled from a female donor with papillary thyroid cancer or a benign thyroid nodule (not recorded which). Some clones in this sample may be carry-over from other donors' samples. The rearrangement joins TRBV27 to TRBJ2-7, with TRBD2 matching over 8 bases. The sequenced sample was tumor tissue. CDR3 loop: CASSAGLGSYEQYF. The CDR3 bases are TGTGCCAGCAGTGCGGGACTAGGTTCCTACGAGCAGTACTTC.